This passage covers 26 T cell receptor beta chains from one sample sequenced in a study of Ad26.COV2.S vaccination and SARS-CoV-2 variants. Specified treatment: 15 to 20 received Ad26.COV2.S at low or high dose, single or two shots; 5 received placebo; per-sample allocation not given. The investigators took samples on day 63 after the first vaccine or placebo injection. The table came from immunoSEQ multiplex PCR; TCRdb's copy has only in-frame clones and leaves some out. The sample records 300,000 to 500,000 clones, 80% to 90% being singletons. Material: peripheral blood, obtained in a trial of Ad26.COV2.S vaccine versus placebo. The receptors stem from a person aged 18 to 65 who received the Ad26.COV2.S COVID-19 vaccine or a placebo.

With regard to this clone: The identical CDR3 is also encoded by other nucleotide sequences in the sample. V usage is TRBV13 and J usage is TRBJ2-1; tentatively, D is TRBD1 (5 bases). This CDR3 is 12 amino acids long. Germline CDR1 is PRHDT and CDR2 is FYEKMQ (reference sequence). V dropped 1 base and J dropped 8 bases, with 6 bases sitting between them. For the CDR3, the DNA is TGTGCCAGCAGCTTAGTCAGGGATGAGCAGTTCTTC. Residues: CASSLVRDEQFF.

The J gene is TRBJ2-3, the V gene TRBV7-8, with TRBD2 identical over 8 bases. Losses at the gene ends were 4 bases for V and 1 base for J; bases not matched to a gene: 4. Germline CDR1 is SGHVS and CDR2 is FQNEAQ. The CDR3 runs 15 residues. CDR3 region: CASSYRRGGTDTQYF. The DNA for the CDR3 is TGTGCCAGCAGCTACCGGCGGGGGGGCACAGATACGCAGTATTTT.

DNA for the CDR3: TGCGCCAGCAGCCTCGGAGTTCCAGGCTTGGAGGCTTTCTTT. Amino acid sequence: CASSLGVPGLEAFF. The chain joins TRBV5-1 to TRBJ1-1, with unresolved D. Germline CDR1 and CDR2: SGHRS and YFSETQ. This CDR3 contains 14 residues. Trimming took 4 bases from V and 11 from J, leaving 21 bases between them.

This clone was seen only once. The rearrangement joins TRBV2 to TRBJ1-3, with D unclear. Germline V gene lookup returns CDR1 SNHLY and CDR2 FYNNEI. Trimming pared 6 bases from V and 0 bases from J, leaving 12 bases between. The CDR3 runs to 15 residues. The CDR3 nucleotides are TGTGCCAGCAGCGAGACACTAAGCTCTGGAAACACCATATATTTT. Translation: CASSETLSSGNTIYF.

The rearrangement uses TRBV7-9 and TRBJ1-1, with D maybe TRBD1 (5 bases). V dropped 5 bases and J dropped 5 bases, with 18 bases sitting between them. CDR3 length: 15 amino acids. Germline V gene lookup returns CDR1 SEHNR and CDR2 FQNEAQ (reference sequence). In DNA, the CDR3 is TGTGCCAGCAGCCTGGGACTTTCCCGGAGTACTGAAGCTTTCTTT. Protein product: CASSLGLSRSTEAFF.

This sequence joins TRBV10-2 and TRBJ1-2; 7 bases are a match to TRBD1. This CDR3 is 15 amino acids long. From germline, CDR1 is WSHSY and CDR2 SAAADI. V was pared by 0 bases and J by 8 bases, with 9 bases of the junction left unmatched. The CDR3 DNA reads TGCGCCAGCAGTGAGTCTGAAAAGGGGGCGCGGGGCTACACCTTC. It encodes CASSESEKGARGYTF.

Note on this clone: This sample includes further DNA sequences coding for the same CDR3. This chain uses TRBV3-1 (or the pseudogene TRBV3-2) with TRBJ1-3; unclear D gene. Trimming removed 1 base at V and 0 bases at J, with 4 bases between. The CDR3 extends over 14 amino acids. Germline-derived CDR1 and CDR2 are LGHDT and YNNKEL (reference sequence). CDR3: CASSQGGSGNTIYF. As DNA, the CDR3 is TGTGCCAGCAGCCAAGGCGGCTCTGGAAACACCATATATTTT.

The rearrangement links TRBV19 to TRBJ1-5, with TRBD1 identical over 9 bases. Per germline, CDR1 LNHDA and CDR2 SQIVND (reference sequence). J was trimmed by 2 bases and V by 7 bases; bases with no gene match: 6. This CDR3 contains 15 residues. CDR3 protein: CASNLQGAGNQPQHF. The CDR3 DNA reads TGTGCCAGTAATTTACAGGGGGCTGGCAATCAGCCCCAGCATTTT.

The chain has TRBV27 and TRBJ1-6, with no clear D. Germline values: CDR1 MNHEY, CDR2 SMNVEV (reference sequence). The ends were cut back, 5 bases at V and 10 bases at J, with 12 bases in the middle. The CDR3 spans 13 residues. DNA of the CDR3: TGTGCCAGCAGTGTGGACGGATCATCACCCCTCCACTTT. Translated: CASSVDGSSPLHF.

The CDR3 region is CASSLPDREQYF. CDR3 sequence (DNA): TGTGCCAGCAGCCTTCCTGACAGGGAGCAGTACTTC. The chain has TRBV3-1 (or the pseudogene TRBV3-2) and TRBJ2-7; weak D call: TRBD1 (6 bases). The V end lost 4 bases, the J end lost 7 bases, and 11 bases lay between the germline ends. The germline CDR1 and CDR2 sequences are LGHDT and YNNKEL (reference sequence). This CDR3 contains 12 residues.

The chain joins TRBV7-9 to TRBJ2-1; no clear D. Deletions cut 4 bases from V and 6 bases from J, with 7 bases between. Looked up from germline, CDR1 is SEHNR and CDR2 is FQNEAQ (reference sequence). This CDR3 is built from 12 residues. CDR3 in amino acids: CASSSYSNEQFF. The CDR3 DNA is TGTGCCAGCAGCTCTTACAGCAATGAGCAGTTCTTC.

The V call is TRBV19, the J call TRBJ1-1, with 9 nucleotides matching TRBD1. V trimming: 5 bases; J trimming: 1 base; junction bases outside the gene matches: 5. The V gene's germline CDR1 is LNHDA and CDR2 SQIVND (reference sequence). The CDR3 runs to 15 residues. CDR3 DNA: TGTGCCAGTAGTCGACAGGGGGGGACGAACACTGAAGCTTTCTTT. Its translation: CASSRQGGTNTEAFF.

The chain carries TRBV19 and TRBJ1-2; D perhaps matches TRBD1 (6 bases). The germline V gene encodes CDR1 LNHDA and CDR2 SQIVND (reference sequence). The CDR3 is 12 residues long. V shed 6 bases and J shed 3 bases, with 8 bases lying between them. The CDR3 sequence is CASSEGDYGYTF. The CDR3 nucleotides are TGTGCCAGTAGCGAGGGGGACTATGGCTACACCTTC.

The chain recombines TRBV10-3 with TRBJ2-7; D is unclear. V was pared by 2 bases and J by 9 bases, with 11 bases between. Germline values: CDR1 ENHRY, CDR2 SYGVKD. The CDR3 is made up of 12 amino acids. CDR3 region: CAISEDRRGQYF. CDR3 bases: TGTGCCATCAGTGAGGATAGACGCGGGCAGTACTTC.

Note on this clone: The junction and the germline gene differ at one end; a read error may be behind it. J is TRBJ2-2 and V is TRBV4-2, with no clear D. Germline-derived CDR1 and CDR2 are LGHNA and YNFKEQ. There are 16 residues in the CDR3. CDR3 bases: TGTGCCAGCAGCCAAGAAGGTCCATCAGTCACCTGGGAGCTGTTTTTT. This gives the protein CASSQEGPSVTWELFF.

The chain has TRBV5-5 and TRBJ2-5; 14 bases are a match to TRBD2. This CDR3 has 15 amino acids. The germline gives CDR1 SGHKS, CDR2 YYEKEE (reference sequence). The V and J ends lost 4 bases and 4 bases, in that order; junction bases with no gene match: 3. The CDR3 DNA reads as TGTGCCAGCAGCCAAGGACTAGCGGGGGGAGAGACCCAGTACTTC. This gives the protein CASSQGLAGGETQYF.

V gene TRBV27 combines with J gene TRBJ2-3; 8 bases map to TRBD1. Germline CDR1 and CDR2: MNHEY and SMNVEV (reference sequence). The CDR3 has 16 residues. With 8 bases clipped from V and 3 bases from J, the junction kept 13 bases outside the gene matches. The CDR3: CASAPPGTGETDTQYF. The CDR3 DNA is TGTGCCAGCGCCCCCCCCGGGACAGGCGAAACAGATACGCAGTATTTT.

The chain links TRBV10-3 to TRBJ1-4, with 7 positions matching TRBD1. V was pared by 3 bases and J by 2 bases, with 3 bases of the junction left unmatched. The germline gives CDR1 ENHRY, CDR2 SYGVKD. This CDR3 is 15 amino acids long. The CDR3 DNA follows: TGTGCCATCAGTGAACACAGGGGTACTAATGAAAAACTGTTTTTT. This encodes CAISEHRGTNEKLFF.

This chain connects TRBV2 to TRBJ1-2; 7 bases fit TRBD1. V trimming: 6 bases; J trimming: 7 bases; junction bases outside the gene matches: 8. The germline V gene has CDR1 SNHLY and CDR2 FYNNEI. The CDR3 has 13 residues. For the CDR3, the DNA is TGTGCCAGCAGCCCAACAGGGGACGCTGGCTACACCTTC. Translated, it gives CASSPTGDAGYTF.

This sequence joins TRBV7-2 and TRBJ1-2; perhaps TRBD1 as D (5 bases). The germline V gene encodes CDR1 SGHTA and CDR2 FQGNSA. The CDR3 totals 14 residues. Trimming removed 1 base from V and 2 bases from J, with 8 bases in between. The CDR3: CASSLEGQNYGYTF. CDR3 DNA sequence: TGTGCCAGCAGCTTAGAGGGGCAAAACTATGGCTACACCTTC.

The CDR3 spells CASSSSPAGPYGYTF. The CDR3, as DNA: TGTGCCAGCAGCTCTTCCCCCGCAGGCCCTTATGGCTACACCTTC. The chain joins TRBV27 to TRBJ1-2; D call uncertain. There are 15 residues in the CDR3. Germline CDR1 is MNHEY and CDR2 is SMNVEV (reference sequence). V was clipped by 6 bases and J by 5 bases, with 19 bases between them.

The chain is built from TRBV2 and TRBJ2-3; D remains ambiguous. CDR1 SNHLY and CDR2 FYNNEI come from the germline V gene. V lost 4 bases, J lost 0 bases, and 8 bases lay in between. There are 14 residues in the CDR3. The CDR3 loop is CASSVTHSTDTQYF. In DNA, the CDR3 is TGTGCCAGCAGTGTGACCCATAGCACAGATACGCAGTATTTT.

The chain is built from TRBV5-6 and TRBJ2-3; maybe TRBD1 (5 bases). The CDR3 is made up of 15 amino acids. V was clipped by 7 bases and J by 4 bases, with 19 bases between them. The germline gives CDR1 SGHDT, CDR2 YYEEEE. This CDR3 is CASSKLLMGPDTQYF. DNA of the CDR3: TGTGCCAGCTCTAAGCTGCTTATGGGGCCAGATACGCAGTATTTT.

J is TRBJ1-1 and V is TRBV27; 7 bases agree with TRBD1. With V trimmed by 10 bases and J by 1 base, 9 bases remained unmatched. The length of the CDR3 is 14 residues. Germline V gives CDR1 MNHEY, CDR2 SMNVEV (reference sequence). CDR3 coding DNA: TGTGCCACCCTTGGGCGGACAGGGAACACTGAAGCTTTCTTT. This gives the protein CATLGRTGNTEAFF.

The chain carries TRBV5-1 and TRBJ1-2; D may be TRBD1 (6 bases). Germline V lookup: CDR1 SGHRS, CDR2 YFSETQ. The CDR3 spans 14 residues. The germline V and J ends were trimmed by 4 bases and 11 bases, with 21 bases remaining between them. CDR3 nucleotide sequence: TGCGCCAGCAGCCAGTCCACAGGGTGGGGAGAATACACCTTC. Translation gives CASSQSTGWGEYTF.

The genes are TRBV4-1 and TRBJ1-1, with a weak D call TRBD1 (5 bases). In germline, CDR1 is MGHRA, CDR2 YSYEKL. V lost 4 bases and J 0 bases, leaving 12 bases between the germline ends. The CDR3 is 15 amino acids. As DNA, the CDR3 is TGCGCCAGCAGCCCGGTGGGGCAGCTGAACACTGAAGCTTTCTTT. Translating gives CASSPVGQLNTEAFF.